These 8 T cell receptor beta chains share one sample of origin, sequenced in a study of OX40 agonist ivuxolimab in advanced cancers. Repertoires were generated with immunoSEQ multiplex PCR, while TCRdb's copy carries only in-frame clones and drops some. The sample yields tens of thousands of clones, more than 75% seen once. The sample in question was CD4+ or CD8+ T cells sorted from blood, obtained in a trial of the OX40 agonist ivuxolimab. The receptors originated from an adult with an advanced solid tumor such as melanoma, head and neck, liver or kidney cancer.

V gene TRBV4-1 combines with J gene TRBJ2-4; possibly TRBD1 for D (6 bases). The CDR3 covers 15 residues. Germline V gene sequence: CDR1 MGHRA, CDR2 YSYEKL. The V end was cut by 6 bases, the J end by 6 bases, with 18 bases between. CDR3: CASSPPGAMGNIQYF. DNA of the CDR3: TGCGCCAGCAGTCCACCAGGGGCCATGGGAAACATTCAGTACTTC.

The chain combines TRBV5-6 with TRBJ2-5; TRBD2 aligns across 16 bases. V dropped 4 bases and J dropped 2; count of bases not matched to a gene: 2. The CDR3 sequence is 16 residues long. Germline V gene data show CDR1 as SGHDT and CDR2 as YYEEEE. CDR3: CASSPGLAGGQETQYF. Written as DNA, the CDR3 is TGTGCCAGCAGCCCGGGACTAGCGGGAGGGCAAGAGACCCAGTACTTC.

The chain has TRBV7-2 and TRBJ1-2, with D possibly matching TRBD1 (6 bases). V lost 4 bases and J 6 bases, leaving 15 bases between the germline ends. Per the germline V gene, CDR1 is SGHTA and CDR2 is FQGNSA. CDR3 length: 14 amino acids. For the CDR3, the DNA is TGTGCCAGCAGCTCGTCACAGGGAATGAATGGCTACACCTTC. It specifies CASSSSQGMNGYTF. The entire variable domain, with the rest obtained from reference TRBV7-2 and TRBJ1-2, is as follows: GAGVSQSPSNKVTEKGKDVELRCDPISGHTALYWYRQSLGQGLEFLIYFQGNSAPDKSGLPSDRFSAERTGGSVSTLTIQRTQQEDSAVYLCASSSSQGMNGYTFGSGTRLTVV.

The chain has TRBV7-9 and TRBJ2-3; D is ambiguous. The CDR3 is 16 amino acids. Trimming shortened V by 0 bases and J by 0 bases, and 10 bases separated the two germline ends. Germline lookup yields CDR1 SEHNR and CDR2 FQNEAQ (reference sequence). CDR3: CASSLARPTSTDTQYF. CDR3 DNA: TGTGCCAGCAGCTTAGCAAGGCCCACTAGCACAGATACGCAGTATTTT.

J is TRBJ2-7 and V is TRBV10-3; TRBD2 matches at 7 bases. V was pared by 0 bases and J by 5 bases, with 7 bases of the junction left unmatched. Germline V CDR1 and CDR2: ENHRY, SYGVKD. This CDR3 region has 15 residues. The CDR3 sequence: CAISESGGRSNEQYF. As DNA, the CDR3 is TGTGCCATCAGTGAGTCGGGAGGGAGATCCAACGAGCAGTACTTC.

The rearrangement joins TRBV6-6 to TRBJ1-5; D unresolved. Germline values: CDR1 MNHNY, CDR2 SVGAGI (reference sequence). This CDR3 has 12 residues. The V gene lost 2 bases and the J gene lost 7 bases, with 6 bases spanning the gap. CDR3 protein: CASSYRQQPQHF. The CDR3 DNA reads TGTGCCAGCAGTTACCGCCAGCAGCCCCAGCATTTT.

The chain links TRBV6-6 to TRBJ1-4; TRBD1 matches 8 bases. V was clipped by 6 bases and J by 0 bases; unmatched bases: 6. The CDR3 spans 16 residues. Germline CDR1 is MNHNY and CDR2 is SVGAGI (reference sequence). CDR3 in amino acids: CASSPDRVTTNEKLFF. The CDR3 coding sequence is TGTGCCAGCAGCCCGGACAGGGTTACAACTAATGAAAAACTGTTTTTT.

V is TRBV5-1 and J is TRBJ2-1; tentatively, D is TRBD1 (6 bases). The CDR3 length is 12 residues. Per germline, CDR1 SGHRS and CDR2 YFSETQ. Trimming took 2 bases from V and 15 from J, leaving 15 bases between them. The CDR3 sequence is CASSLTDSGPFF. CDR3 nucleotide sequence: TGCGCCAGCAGCTTAACGGACAGCGGTCCGTTCTTC.